The count of the clone carrying this T cell receptor beta chain is one. Its antigen remains unknown. The V end was cut by 0 bases, the J end by 6 bases, with 11 bases between. The CDR3 loop spans 15 amino acids. Germline V lookup: CDR1 KGHSH, CDR2 LQKENI. This entry comes from a study of cytomegalovirus exposure and HLA in healthy donors. PCR employed 60 Vbeta and 13 Jbeta primers. TCRdb's table, derived via immunoSEQ multiplex PCR, lists solely in-frame clones and lacks some. The sample shows under 200,000 clones, less than 80% of them seen only once. Broader study findings: Common viral pathogens seemed to be connected with several of the most significant clusters, according to a later analysis. In a later analysis, an Asian-associated ancestry cluster reportedly showed fewer N-insertions than the approximately 610-donor mean. Later on, an analysis tied under 20,000 TCR beta sequences to HLA alleles at 0.05 false discovery rate. Apart from CMV serostatus, no immune exposure information was available.

The source of this sequence is a woman in her twenties or thirties in good health and CMV-seropositive. This rearrangement joins TRBV18 to TRBJ2-2; D perhaps matches TRBD1 (6 bases). Sequenced: PBMCs. CDR3 coding DNA: TGTGCCAGCTCACCACCGGGACACTTGGCCGGGGAGCTGTTTTTT. It specifies CASSPPGHLAGELFF. The full variable domain, its missing parts supplied by reference TRBV18 and TRBJ2-2, is NAGVMQNPRHLVRRRGQEARLRCSPMKGHSHVYWYRQLPEEGLKFMVYLQKENIIDESGMPKERFSAEFPKEGPSILRIQQVVRGDSAAYFCASSPPGHLAGELFFGEGSRLTVL.